The clone carrying this T cell receptor beta chain was recorded many times. The antigen is undetermined. The sample comes from a study of T cell repertoires in cytomegalovirus infection. CDR3 length: 14 residues. Germline loops: CDR1 SGHTA, CDR2 FQGNSA. With 6 bases removed from V and 1 base from J, the gap between germline ends came to 7 bases. MiXCR, run by TCRdb on the reads, gives a single entry per CDR3 protein. This repertoire shows 450,000 to 600,000 distinct CDR3 sequences, around 35% found once; its top ten account for around a sixth. V gene TRBV7-2 combines with J gene TRBJ2-6; D uncertain. The sequence derives from a human donor in good health (CMV status not recorded). Some clones in this sample may be carry-over from other donors' samples. The material was cultured PBMCs, obtained from culture after CMV antigen stimulation. The CDR3 region is CASSYGSGANVLTF. The CDR3 bases are TGTGCCAGCAGTTATGGGTCTGGGGCCAACGTCCTGACTTTC.